This is a list of T cell receptor beta chains from one sample in a study of T cell repertoires in cytomegalovirus infection. One entry per CDR3 protein, called by TCRdb with MiXCR from the reads. The data show about 450,000 distinct CDR3 sequences, approximately 32% seen once. Sequencing was performed on PBMCs. These TCRs come from a human donor in good health (CMV status not recorded). Some clones in this sample may be carry-over from other donors' samples. CDR3s include the opening cysteine and the closing phenylalanine or tryptophan. Fields, in order: CDR3 length, V gene, J gene, clone size, D gene, CDR3 protein, CDR3 DNA. The D gene is left open where the match is weak. Not all rows give a size; the values are once, few, many and, for expanded clones, a class.

16	TRBV4-1	TRBJ2-2	few	TRBD2	CASSQEGGLANGELFF	TGCGCCAGCAGCCAGGAAGGGGGACTAGCGAACGGGGAGCTGTTTTTT
14	TRBV9	TRBJ2-3	-	-	CASSVEGRADTQYF	TGTGCCAGCAGCGTAGAGGGGCGGGCAGATACGCAGTATTTT
14	TRBV7-9	TRBJ2-2	many	-	CASQSGGNTGELFF	TGTGCCAGCCAGTCCGGCGGGAACACCGGGGAGCTGTTTTTT
11	TRBV6-5	TRBJ2-1	few	-	CASSYSGEQFF	TGTGCCAGCAGTTACTCAGGGGAGCAGTTCTTC
15	TRBV7-6	TRBJ1-1	few	-	CASSLEGRDYIEAFF	TGTGCCAGCAGCTTAGAGGGACGGGATTACATAGAAGCTTTCTTT
14	TRBV20-1	TRBJ1-2	-	-	CSARAPGRADGYTF	TGCAGTGCTAGAGCTCCCGGAAGGGCCGATGGCTACACCTTC
14	TRBV12-3/TRBV12-4	TRBJ2-7	few	-	CASSFGGGPGEQYF	TGTGCCAGCAGTTTTGGGGGGGGGCCGGGCGAGCAGTACTTC
14	TRBV6-1	TRBJ1-2	many	-	CASSENGGSRGYTF	TGTGCCAGCAGTGAAAACGGGGGCTCTAGGGGCTACACCTTC
14	TRBV28	TRBJ1-1	-	-	CASSFLATQIQAFF	TGTGCCAGCAGTTTTTTGGCTACCCAGATTCAAGCTTTCTTT
13	TRBV9	TRBJ1-2	-	-	CASSASGSYGYTF	TGTGCCAGCAGCGCCTCAGGGAGCTATGGCTACACCTTC
14	TRBV3-1	TRBJ2-7	-	-	CASSRSVGPYEQYF	TGTGCCAGCAGCCGATCGGTCGGACCCTACGAGCAGTACTTC
15	TRBV20-1	TRBJ2-3	-	TRBD2	CSASPLAGVTDTQYF	TGCAGTGCTAGTCCGCTAGCGGGGGTTACAGATACGCAGTATTTT
13	TRBV7-8	TRBJ2-7	many	-	CASSPTGAYEQYF	TGTGCCAGCAGCCCGACTGGGGCGTACGAGCAGTACTTC
13	TRBV4-2	TRBJ1-1	-	-	CASSQDSTVEAFF	TGTGCCAGCAGCCAAGATTCGACAGTTGAAGCTTTCTTT
17	TRBV6-2/TRBV6-3	TRBJ1-3	few	TRBD1	CASSSGPGQLSGNTIYF	TGTGCCAGCAGTTCCGGACCGGGACAGCTTTCTGGAAACACCATATATTTT
13	TRBV7-9	TRBJ2-1	few	-	CASSFGLFDEQFF	TGTGCCAGCAGCTTTGGGCTTTTCGATGAGCAGTTCTTC
13	TRBV7-8	TRBJ2-5	many	-	CASSLLRVETQYF	TGTGCCAGCAGCTTACTCCGGGTTGAGACCCAGTACTTC
17	TRBV12-3/TRBV12-4	TRBJ1-5	few	-	CASSLDVLGGSNQPQHF	TGTGCCAGCAGTTTGGATGTATTGGGGGGAAGCAATCAGCCCCAGCATTTT